This TCR beta chain was captured in a study of blood T cell repertoires in COVID-19. Study-wide background: Some COVID-19 samples were acute and others convalescent; all came from the United States, Italy and Spain. PBMCs, B-cell-depleted T cells, or T cells were the source of the cDNA or gDNA that made up the material.

This CDR3 has 15 residues. Per germline, CDR1 MNHNS and CDR2 SASEGT. V lost 2 bases and J lost 4; bases outside the gene matches: 5. Original data processing: Estimation of nucleated cell counts was performed using reference gene primer amplification. The table came from immunoSEQ multiplex PCR; TCRdb's copy has only in-frame clones and leaves some out. The DNA was the basis for D and trimming; V, J and clone size are from that table. This table has more than 65,000 clones, roughly 85% appearing once. This clone has only a few counts. Source material: peripheral blood. This receptor was obtained from a woman aged 70-85 years with acute or convalescent COVID-19. The chain has TRBV6-1 and TRBJ1-2; 9 positions agree with TRBD1. The CDR3 region has the DNA TGTGCCAGCAGTGAACTTGGGACAGGGCCCTATGGCTACACCTTC. Translated, it gives CASSELGTGPYGYTF.